The rows below give T cell receptor beta chains drawn from one sample of a study of blood T cell repertoires in COVID-19. This table comes from immunoSEQ multiplex PCR, and its TCRdb copy is limited to in-frame clones, with some not included. The repertoire has approximately 170,000 clones, approximately 83% of them found once; the top ten carry over 7.5%. Sequenced input: peripheral blood. Every receptor here comes from a man between 45 and 60 years old with active or convalescent COVID-19. The CDR3 runs from the conserved cysteine through the conserved F or W. The D gene is left open where the match is weak. A row's size may be missing; if present it is once, few, many or a size class.

j_gene | v_gene | d_gene | abundance | CDR3nt | CDR3aa
TRBJ2-4 | TRBV20-1 | NA | NA | TGCAGTGCTCAGGACCGGGGCATTCAGTACTTC | CSAQDRGIQYF
TRBJ2-6 | TRBV5-4 | NA | NA | TGTGCCAGCAGCTTGGGATCAGGGACTGGGGCCAACGTCCTGACTTTC | CASSLGSGTGANVLTF
TRBJ1-4 | TRBV6-5 | NA | once | TGTGCCAGCAGGGGGGCGCGAGGTGAAAAACTGTTTTTT | CASRGARGEKLFF
TRBJ2-1 | TRBV24-1 | TRBD2 | NA | TGTGCCACCAGTGACCCTAGCGGGAGGGCCGACAATGAGCAGTTCTTC | CATSDPSGRADNEQFF
TRBJ2-7 | TRBV30 | NA | NA | TGTGCCTGGAGTGTGTCAGCCTACGAGCAGTACTTC | CAWSVSAYEQYF
TRBJ2-1 | TRBV3-1/TRBV3-2 | NA | NA | TGTGCCAGCAGCCAAGACAGGGGGGCTTACAATGAGCAGTTCTTC | CASSQDRGAYNEQFF
TRBJ1-3 | TRBV5-6 | NA | NA | TGTGCCAGCAGCTTGGAAGGGGTTGGGAACACCATATATTTT | CASSLEGVGNTIYF
TRBJ2-3 | TRBV5-4 | NA | NA | TGTGCCAGCAGCTTGAATCCTCCAGATACGCAGTATTTT | CASSLNPPDTQYF
TRBJ1-3 | TRBV9 | NA | NA | TGTGCCAGCAGCGTAGCCGGGATGGGTGGAAACACCATATATTTT | CASSVAGMGGNTIYF
TRBJ1-1 | TRBV2 | NA | NA | TGTGCCAGCAGTAAGAGAGACACTGAAGCTTTCTTT | CASSKRDTEAFF
TRBJ2-3 | TRBV12-5 | TRBD1 | NA | TGTGCTAGTGGTCCCGGGACAGGGCGCACAGATACGCAGTATTTT | CASGPGTGRTDTQYF
TRBJ2-7 | TRBV2 | TRBD1 | NA | TGTGCCAGCAGCTCCGGACAGGGCGTCGAGCAGTACTTC | CASSSGQGVEQYF
TRBJ1-2 | TRBV3-1/TRBV3-2 | NA | NA | TGTGCCAGCAGCCAAGATGTTTTCGGGTATGATGGCTACACCTTC | CASSQDVFGYDGYTF
TRBJ1-5 | TRBV28 | NA | NA | TGTGCCAGCATCTCCCAGGGTGATGGCAATCAGCCCCAGCATTTT | CASISQGDGNQPQHF
TRBJ1-3 | TRBV7-2 | NA | NA | TGTGCCAGCAGCTGGGGGCAAGGAAACACCATATATTTT | CASSWGQGNTIYF
TRBJ2-2 | TRBV6-5 | NA | NA | TGTGCCAGCAGTTACGGGGGGAGAGGTACCGGGGAGCTGTTTTTT | CASSYGGRGTGELFF
TRBJ2-5 | TRBV5-4 | NA | NA | TGTGCCAGCAGCTTGGGGTCTAGCCAAGAGACCCAGTACTTC | CASSLGSSQETQYF
TRBJ2-5 | TRBV7-2 | TRBD2 | NA | TGTGCCAGCGGCCCGGGGGGGCCGTACGGGACCCAGTACTTC | CASGPGGPYGTQYF
TRBJ2-3 | TRBV4-1 | TRBD2 | NA | TGCGCCAGCAGCCAAGATCCCCCAGCGGGAGAAGCAGATACGCAGTATTTT | CASSQDPPAGEADTQYF
TRBJ2-7 | TRBV5-1 | NA | NA | TGCGCCAGCAGCCGGACAGGAGGGACCGCCTACGAGCAGTACTTC | CASSRTGGTAYEQYF
TRBJ2-7 | TRBV18 | NA | NA | TGTGCCAGCTCACGGTCCTTGTCAGGGGAAACCTACGAGCAGTACTTC | CASSRSLSGETYEQYF
TRBJ1-2 | TRBV19 | NA | NA | TGTGCCAGTAGTATACCCGCGGAAGAACTCTATGGCTACACCTTC | CASSIPAEELYGYTF
TRBJ1-2 | TRBV18 | NA | NA | TGTGCCAGCTCATCCCTTGGGGGCAGAGGCTACACCTTC | CASSSLGGRGYTF
TRBJ2-1 | TRBV5-6 | TRBD1 | NA | TGTGCCAGCAGCTTGGGGGGACAGGACAGGGTCCCGGACAATGAGCAGTTCTTC | CASSLGGQDRVPDNEQFF
TRBJ2-4 | TRBV12-1 | NA | NA | TGTGCCAGCAGCTTTGACCGGGACATTGGCAAAAACATTCAGTACTTC | CASSFDRDIGKNIQYF
TRBJ2-5 | TRBV7-7 | NA | NA | TGTGCCAGCAGCTTAGTCGGAGGGGCGAAGGAGACCCAGTACTTC | CASSLVGGAKETQYF
TRBJ2-7 | TRBV18 | TRBD2 | NA | TGTGCCAGCTCACCACCGGGACTAGAAAGCGAGCAGTACTTC | CASSPPGLESEQYF
TRBJ1-5 | TRBV3-1/TRBV3-2 | NA | NA | TGTGCCAGCAACCCCCCTCTGCACAGGGGCAATCAGCCCCAGCATTTT | CASNPPLHRGNQPQHF
TRBJ1-6 | TRBV6-5 | NA | NA | TGTGCCAGCAGCAGACATGTTGAGAATTCACCCCTCCACTTT | CASSRHVENSPLHF
TRBJ1-4 | TRBV28 | NA | once | TGTGCCAGCAGTCCCCGGGGAGCCCCTAATGAAAAACTGTTTTTT | CASSPRGAPNEKLFF
TRBJ1-2 | TRBV19 | NA | NA | TGTGCCAGTATAGACCGGGGAAACTATGGCTACACCTTC | CASIDRGNYGYTF
TRBJ2-3 | TRBV14 | TRBD2 | NA | TGTGCCAGCAGCCCCCTGGGGGGGGTGGGGGAACCTTCGCAGTATTTT | CASSPLGGVGEPSQYF
TRBJ2-7 | TRBV19 | TRBD1 | NA | TGTGCCAGTAGTCCCCGGGACAGGGAGGGGTACGAGCAGTACTTC | CASSPRDREGYEQYF
TRBJ2-1 | TRBV25-1 | TRBD2 | NA | TGTGCCAGCAGTGAATCCACTAGCGGACCTTTCTCCTACAATGAGCAGTTCTTC | CASSESTSGPFSYNEQFF
TRBJ2-3 | TRBV2 | TRBD2 | NA | TGTGCCAGCAGTACCGGGACTAGCGGGACAGATACGCAGTATTTT | CASSTGTSGTDTQYF
TRBJ2-7 | TRBV9 | NA | NA | TGTGCCAGCAGCATGGAGGGGGCGTCCGAGCAGTACTTC | CASSMEGASEQYF
TRBJ2-2 | TRBV5-1 | TRBD1 | NA | TGCGCCAGCAGGACAGGGAGCCTGAACACCGGGGAGCTGTTTTTT | CASRTGSLNTGELFF
TRBJ1-2 | TRBV7-9 | TRBD1 | few | TGTGCCAGCAGCAAAGGACAGGGGGCGTTTGGCTACACCTTC | CASSKGQGAFGYTF
TRBJ2-7 | TRBV5-4 | TRBD1 | NA | TGTGCCAGCAGCTTTGGACAGGACCACTACGAGCAGTACTTC | CASSFGQDHYEQYF
TRBJ1-1 | TRBV3-1/TRBV3-2 | NA | NA | TGTGCCAGCAGCCAAGATGTAGTAACTGAAGCTTTCTTT | CASSQDVVTEAFF
TRBJ1-1 | TRBV7-6 | TRBD1 | NA | TGTGCCAGCAGCCCCTTTGAGGGGGCGGGGAACACTGAAGCTTTCTTT | CASSPFEGAGNTEAFF
TRBJ2-5 | TRBV28 | TRBD1 | NA | TGTGCCTGCAGGCAGGGGGCGAGTGAGACCCAGTACTTC | CACRQGASETQYF
TRBJ2-7 | TRBV7-9 | NA | NA | TGTGCCAGCAGCTCCCCGGGAGAGCAGTACTTC | CASSSPGEQYF
TRBJ1-2 | TRBV6-5 | TRBD1 | NA | TGTGCCAGCAGAGAGACAGGGGTGGGCTATGGCTACACCTTC | CASRETGVGYGYTF